This entry lists 24 T cell receptor beta chains sequenced from one sample in a study of OX40 agonist ivuxolimab in advanced cancers. The protocol was immunoSEQ multiplex PCR, while the TCRdb copy is restricted to in-frame clones and leaves out a portion. The sample has about 35,000 clones; around 92% are singletons. Sequenced material: CD4+ or CD8+ T cells sorted from blood, taken in a trial of the OX40 agonist ivuxolimab. These receptors were obtained from an adult with an advanced solid tumor such as melanoma, head and neck, liver or kidney cancer.

The V gene is TRBV11-2, the J gene TRBJ2-1; D gene ambiguous. CDR3 size: 11 residues. Trimming took 5 bases from V and 9 from J, leaving 8 bases between them. Per the germline V gene, CDR1 is SGHAT and CDR2 is FQNNGV. This CDR3 is CASSLSGEQFF. The CDR3 DNA follows: TGTGCCAGCAGCCTCAGTGGTGAGCAGTTCTTC.

The chain is built from TRBV5-4 and TRBJ2-7, with D possibly matching TRBD1 (6 bases). Per the germline V gene, CDR1 is SGHNT and CDR2 is YYREEE (reference sequence). This CDR3 spans 14 amino acids. V was trimmed by 2 bases and J by 0 bases, leaving 9 bases between them. The DNA of the CDR3 is TGTGCCAGCAGCTTCAGGGGAAGCTCCTACGAGCAGTACTTC. Translation gives CASSFRGSSYEQYF.

The rearrangement uses TRBV7-9 and TRBJ1-5, with unresolved D. Germline CDR1 and CDR2: SEHNR and FQNEAQ (reference sequence). The V gene lost 5 bases and the J gene lost 7 bases, with 15 bases spanning the gap. The CDR3 runs to 14 residues. The CDR3 region has the DNA TGTGCCAGCAGCCCCCTCCGGACCGGCCAGCCCCAGCATTTT. It codes for CASSPLRTGQPQHF.

J is TRBJ2-7 and V is TRBV2; TRBD1 might be the D (6 bases). The V gene's germline CDR1 is SNHLY and CDR2 FYNNEI. The CDR3 has 15 residues. Between the trimmed V and J ends, which lost 1 base and 3 bases, there was a span of 13 bases. CDR3 region: CASSEELGGNYEQYF. CDR3 DNA: TGTGCCAGCAGTGAAGAGTTAGGGGGTAACTACGAGCAGTACTTC.

The genes are TRBV7-2 and TRBJ1-5; no reliable D call. The CDR3 runs 12 residues. V was trimmed by 5 bases and J by 7 bases, leaving 9 bases between them. CDR1 and CDR2 (germline): SGHTA, FQGNSA. CDR3 nucleotides: TGTGCCAGCAGCGCACCTGGCCAGCCCCAGCATTTT. It codes for CASSAPGQPQHF.

The chain recombines TRBV7-2 with TRBJ2-1; D unclear. Trimming left V 5 bases short and J 8 bases short, with 13 bases between. The CDR3 extends over 13 amino acids. The V gene's germline CDR1 is SGHTA and CDR2 FQGNSA. CDR3 region: CASSQVEFYEQFF. The CDR3, as DNA: TGTGCCAGCAGCCAAGTCGAGTTTTATGAGCAGTTCTTC.

This rearrangement joins TRBV4-3 to TRBJ1-1; D is uncertain. The ends were cut back, 0 bases at V and 0 bases at J, with 11 bases in the middle. This CDR3 spans 16 amino acids. Germline assignment: CDR1 LGHNA and CDR2 YSLEER. In DNA form, the CDR3 reads TGCGCCAGCAGCCAAGATCCTATACAGATGAACACTGAAGCTTTCTTT. It yields the protein CASSQDPIQMNTEAFF.

The chain recombines TRBV5-6 with TRBJ2-7; D unresolved. This CDR3 has 14 amino acids. Germline assignment: CDR1 SGHDT and CDR2 YYEEEE. V lost 2 bases and J 0 bases, leaving 9 bases between the germline ends. The CDR3 bases are TGTGCCAGCAGCTTCCAGGTATTCTCCTACGAGCAGTACTTC. Its translation is CASSFQVFSYEQYF. The full variable domain, its missing parts supplied by reference TRBV5-6 and TRBJ2-7, is DAGVTQSPTHLIKTRGQQVTLRCSPKSGHDTVSWYQQALGQGPQFIFQYYEEEERQRGNFPDRFSGHQFPNYSSELNVNALLLGDSALYLCASSFQVFSYEQYFGPGTRLTVT.

CDR3 bases: TGTGCCAGCAGCGATTACAATGAGCAGTTCTTC. This sequence encodes CASSDYNEQFF. This sequence joins TRBV7-2 and TRBJ2-1; D is uncertain. V gave up 5 bases and J gave up 4 bases, with 3 bases separating them. Germline CDR1 reads SGHTA; CDR2 reads FQGNSA. The CDR3 is made up of 11 amino acids.

This chain links TRBV9 with TRBJ2-2; D is possibly TRBD2 (5 bases). V shed 2 bases and J shed 0 bases, with 11 bases lying between them. CDR1 is SGDLS and CDR2 is YYNGEE in the germline V gene. The CDR3 is made up of 16 amino acids. Here the CDR3 reads CASSVQRAANTGELFF. The CDR3 bases are TGTGCCAGCAGCGTTCAAAGAGCGGCGAACACCGGGGAGCTGTTTTTT.

As DNA, the CDR3 is TGTGCCAGCAGCGTGCGACTAGGTTGGGAGCAGTACTTC. This translates into CASSVRLGWEQYF. This chain links TRBV9 with TRBJ2-7, with TRBD2 as a possible D gene (6 bases). The V gene's germline CDR1 is SGDLS and CDR2 YYNGEE. V shed 2 bases and J shed 7 bases, with 13 bases lying between them. There are 13 residues in the CDR3.

V gene TRBV6-1 combines with J gene TRBJ1-5; no firm D call. The germline gives CDR1 MNHNS, CDR2 SASEGT. CDR3 length: 16 amino acids. V gave up 3 bases and J gave up 2 bases, with 14 bases separating them. The CDR3 DNA sequence: TGTGCCAGCAGTGATCTCCAGGAGGCAGGCAATCAGCCCCAGCATTTT. Encoded protein: CASSDLQEAGNQPQHF.

The chain links TRBV13 to TRBJ2-7; D is unresolved. Trimming cost V 2 bases and J 3 bases, with 8 bases left between them. The CDR3 is 13 residues long. From germline, CDR1 is PRHDT and CDR2 FYEKMQ (reference sequence). CDR3 protein: CASSLFGIYEQYF. CDR3 sequence (DNA): TGTGCCAGCAGCTTATTTGGGATCTACGAGCAGTACTTC.

This clone was recorded a few times. The chain links TRBV11-2 to TRBJ2-7; no clear D gene. The CDR3 covers 11 residues. The V end lost 2 bases, the J end lost 3 bases, and 2 bases lay between the germline ends. From germline, CDR1 is SGHAT and CDR2 FQNNGV. CDR3 nucleotides: TGTGCCAGCAGCTTAAACTACGAGCAGTACTTC. It codes for CASSLNYEQYF.

CDR3 DNA: TGTGCCAGCACCCAGGGACAGGGGGCAGGAGAGACCCAGTACTTC. Amino acid sequence: CASTQGQGAGETQYF. The V call is TRBV27, the J call TRBJ2-5; TRBD1 aligns across 12 bases. Germline V gene lookup returns CDR1 MNHEY and CDR2 SMNVEV (reference sequence). V was pared by 7 bases and J by 4 bases, with 7 bases of the junction left unmatched. The CDR3 loop spans 15 amino acids.

This chain uses TRBV28 with TRBJ1-4; D is perhaps TRBD1 (5 bases). Between the trimmed V and J ends, which lost 3 bases and 7 bases, there was a span of 18 bases. CDR3 length: 16 amino acids. Germline assignment: CDR1 MDHEN and CDR2 SYDVKM. The CDR3 coding sequence is TGTGCCAGCAGTTTCCGGGCGGGGCCGTTTGCTGAAAAACTGTTTTTT. The encoded protein is CASSFRAGPFAEKLFF.

The V call is TRBV28, the J call TRBJ2-5, with 10 bases lining up with TRBD1. Germline V gene sequence: CDR1 MDHEN, CDR2 SYDVKM. The CDR3 extends over 15 amino acids. The junction had 4 bases not matched to a gene; V was cut back by 1 base and J by 5 bases. The CDR3 nucleotides read TGTGCCAGCAGTTTATTCGGACAGGGGGTGGAGACCCAGTACTTC. This translates into CASSLFGQGVETQYF. Full variable domain (rest looked up from reference TRBV28 and TRBJ2-5): DVKVTQSSRYLVKRTGEKVFLECVQDMDHENMFWYRQDPGLGLRLIYFSYDVKMKEKGDIPEGYSVSREKKERFSLILESASTNQTSMYLCASSLFGQGVETQYFGPGTRLLVL.

V and J are TRBV6-6 and TRBJ2-7, with D uncertain. Germline V gene sequence: CDR1 MNHNY, CDR2 SVGAGI (reference sequence). V was trimmed by 5 bases and J by 3 bases, leaving 11 bases between them. The CDR3 is 13 residues long. The CDR3 DNA reads as TGTGCCAGCAGTCCCCGTGGTGACTACGAGCAGTACTTC. Translating gives CASSPRGDYEQYF.

This clone was observed once. CDR3 residues: CASSVDDSYNEQFF. CDR3 in DNA: TGTGCCAGCAGCGTAGACGACTCCTACAATGAGCAGTTCTTC. The chain has TRBV9 and TRBJ2-1; D remains ambiguous. This CDR3 has 14 amino acids. V was shortened by 0 bases and J by 0 bases, with 4 bases between the two germline ends. CDR1 is SGDLS and CDR2 is YYNGEE in the germline V gene.

This clone was seen only a few times. This chain connects TRBV7-2 to TRBJ2-7; weak D call: TRBD1 (5 bases). The germline V and J ends were trimmed by 1 base and 3 bases, with 16 bases remaining between them. This CDR3 has 16 amino acids. Germline-derived CDR1 and CDR2 are SGHTA and FQGNSA. CDR3 residues: CASSLGPPGWGYEQYF. In DNA form, the CDR3 reads TGTGCCAGCAGCTTAGGACCCCCAGGGTGGGGCTACGAGCAGTACTTC.

The chain links TRBV5-1 to TRBJ2-1; 10 bases are shared with TRBD1. The CDR3 consists of 15 residues. In germline, CDR1 is SGHRS, CDR2 YFSETQ. Trimming removed 4 bases from V and 4 bases from J; junction bases left unmatched: 5. The DNA for the CDR3 is TGCGCCAGCAGCCCGGACAGGGGGATATACAATGAGCAGTTCTTC. This gives the protein CASSPDRGIYNEQFF.

The chain combines TRBV4-3 with TRBJ2-3; D remains unclear. Trimming pared 3 bases from V and 3 bases from J, leaving 16 bases between. The CDR3 has 16 amino acids. Germline-derived CDR1 and CDR2 are LGHNA and YSLEER. The chain's CDR3 is CASSHPGPVRTDTQYF. For the CDR3, the DNA is TGCGCCAGCAGCCACCCCGGACCAGTTCGGACAGATACGCAGTATTTT.

This chain uses TRBV29-1 with TRBJ2-3, with D possibly TRBD1 on 7 matching bases. The CDR3 extends over 14 amino acids. V lost 8 bases and J 0 bases, leaving 15 bases between the germline ends. CDR1 and CDR2 from the germline V gene are SQVTM and ANQGSEA. CDR3: CSTRGDSSTDTQYF. The DNA for the CDR3 is TGCAGCACCAGGGGGGACTCTAGCACAGATACGCAGTATTTT.

The CDR3 DNA reads as TGTGCCAGCAGCTTAGCCGGGACAGGGATCGGCGAGCAGTACTTC. It is translated as CASSLAGTGIGEQYF. The chain links TRBV7-6 to TRBJ2-7, with 9 bases matching TRBD1. The CDR3 is made up of 15 amino acids. Trimming cost V 0 bases and J 6 bases; bases outside gene matches: 6. Germline V gene lookup returns CDR1 SGHVS and CDR2 FNYEAQ.